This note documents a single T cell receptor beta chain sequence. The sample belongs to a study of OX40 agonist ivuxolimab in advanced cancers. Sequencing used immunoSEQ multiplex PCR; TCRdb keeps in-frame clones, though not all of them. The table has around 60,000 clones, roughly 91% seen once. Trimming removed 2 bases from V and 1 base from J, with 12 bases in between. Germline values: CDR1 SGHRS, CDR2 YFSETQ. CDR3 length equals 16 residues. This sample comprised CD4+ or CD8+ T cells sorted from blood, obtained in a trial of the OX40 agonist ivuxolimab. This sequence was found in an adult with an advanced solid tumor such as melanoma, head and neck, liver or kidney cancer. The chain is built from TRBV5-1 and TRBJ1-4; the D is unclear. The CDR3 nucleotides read TGCGCCAGCAGCTTTGGGCAGAAGTTAACTAATGAAAAACTGTTTTTT. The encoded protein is CASSFGQKLTNEKLFF.